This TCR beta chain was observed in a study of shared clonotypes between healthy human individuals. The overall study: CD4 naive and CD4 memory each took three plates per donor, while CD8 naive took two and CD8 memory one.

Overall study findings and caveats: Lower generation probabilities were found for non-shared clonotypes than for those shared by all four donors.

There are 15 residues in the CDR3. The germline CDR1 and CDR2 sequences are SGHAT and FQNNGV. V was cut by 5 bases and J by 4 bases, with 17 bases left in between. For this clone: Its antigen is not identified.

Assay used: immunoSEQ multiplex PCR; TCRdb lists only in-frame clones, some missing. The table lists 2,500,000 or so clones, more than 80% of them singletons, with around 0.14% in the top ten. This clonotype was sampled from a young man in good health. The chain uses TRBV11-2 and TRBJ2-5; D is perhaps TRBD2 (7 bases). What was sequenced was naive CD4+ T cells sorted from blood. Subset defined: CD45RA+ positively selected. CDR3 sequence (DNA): TGTGCCAGCAGCCCTAGAGGGGCGGGGGCAGAGACCCAGTACTTC. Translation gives CASSPRGAGAETQYF.